The 2 T cell receptor beta chains below were found in one sample sequenced in a study of shared clonotypes between healthy human individuals. This table comes from immunoSEQ multiplex PCR, and its TCRdb copy is limited to in-frame clones, with some not included. The sample records some 2,000,000 clones, approximately 95% being singletons. CD8 cells classed as naive were CD45RO-negative and positively selected for CCR7, excluding terminally differentiated effector memory CD45RA+ cells. Sequenced input: naive CD8+ T cells sorted from blood. The receptors shown here come from a man aged 18 to 29 in good health.

The chain combines TRBV6-5 with TRBJ2-7; D is ambiguous. Germline V CDR1 and CDR2: MNHEY, SVGAGI. V dropped 0 bases and J dropped 4 bases, with 7 bases sitting between them. The CDR3 is 13 residues long. The CDR3 DNA follows: TGTGCCAGCAGTTACTCGAAAGAATACGAGCAGTACTTC. Residues: CASSYSKEYEQYF.

The rearrangement uses TRBV28 and TRBJ1-1, with D perhaps TRBD1 (5 bases). V was trimmed by 5 bases and J by 0 bases, leaving 16 bases between them. This CDR3 contains 16 residues. CDR1 and CDR2 from the germline V gene are MDHEN and SYDVKM. For the CDR3, the DNA is TGTGCCAGCAGTGGCCTCAAGGGGAAGTTGAACACTGAAGCTTTCTTT. As protein: CASSGLKGKLNTEAFF.